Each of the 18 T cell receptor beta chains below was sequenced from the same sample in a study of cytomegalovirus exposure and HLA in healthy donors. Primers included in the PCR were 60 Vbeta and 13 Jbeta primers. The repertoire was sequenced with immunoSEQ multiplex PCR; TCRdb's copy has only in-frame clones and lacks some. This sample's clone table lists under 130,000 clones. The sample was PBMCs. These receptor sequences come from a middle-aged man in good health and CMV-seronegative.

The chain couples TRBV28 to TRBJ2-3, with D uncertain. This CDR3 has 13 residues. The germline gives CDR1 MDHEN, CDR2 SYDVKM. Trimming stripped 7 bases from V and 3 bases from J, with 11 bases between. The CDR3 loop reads CASNELRTDTQYF. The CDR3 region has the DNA TGTGCCAGCAATGAGCTCAGGACAGATACGCAGTATTTT.

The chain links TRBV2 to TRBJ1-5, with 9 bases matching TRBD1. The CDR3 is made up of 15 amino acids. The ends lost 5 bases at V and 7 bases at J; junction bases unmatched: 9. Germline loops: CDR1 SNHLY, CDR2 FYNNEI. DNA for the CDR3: TGTGCCAGCAGTCCCCGGACAGGGGATTTCCAGCCCCAGCATTTT. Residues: CASSPRTGDFQPQHF.

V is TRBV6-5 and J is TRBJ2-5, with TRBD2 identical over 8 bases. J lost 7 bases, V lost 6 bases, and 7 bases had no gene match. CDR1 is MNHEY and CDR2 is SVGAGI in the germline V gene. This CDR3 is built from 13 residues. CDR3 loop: CASRSPGGGTQYF. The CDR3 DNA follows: TGTGCCAGCAGAAGCCCGGGAGGGGGGACCCAGTACTTC.

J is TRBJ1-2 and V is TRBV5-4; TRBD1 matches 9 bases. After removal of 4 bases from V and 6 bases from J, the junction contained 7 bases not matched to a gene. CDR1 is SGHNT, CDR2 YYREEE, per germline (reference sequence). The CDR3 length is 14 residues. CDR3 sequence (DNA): TGTGCCAGCAGCAGACCGGGACAGGGTAATGGCTACACCTTC. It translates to CASSRPGQGNGYTF.

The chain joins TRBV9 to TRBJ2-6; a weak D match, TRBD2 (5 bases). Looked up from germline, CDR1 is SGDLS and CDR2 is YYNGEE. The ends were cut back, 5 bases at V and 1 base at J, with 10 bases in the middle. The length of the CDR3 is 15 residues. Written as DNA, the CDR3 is TGTGCCAGCAGGGGAAGAGGGTCTGGGGCCAACGTCCTGACTTTC. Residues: CASRGRGSGANVLTF. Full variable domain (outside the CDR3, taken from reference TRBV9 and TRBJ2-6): DSGVTQTPKHLITATGQRVTLRCSPRSGDLSVYWYQQSLDQGLQFLIQYYNGEERAKGNILERFSAQQFPDLHSELNLSSLELGDSALYFCASRGRGSGANVLTFGAGSRLTVL.

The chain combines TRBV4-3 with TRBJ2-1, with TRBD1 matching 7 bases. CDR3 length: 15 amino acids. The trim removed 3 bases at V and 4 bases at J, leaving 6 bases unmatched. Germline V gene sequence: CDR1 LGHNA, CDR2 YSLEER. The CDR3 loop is CASSQSGTAYNEQFF. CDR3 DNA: TGCGCCAGCAGCCAGTCCGGGACAGCATACAATGAGCAGTTCTTC.

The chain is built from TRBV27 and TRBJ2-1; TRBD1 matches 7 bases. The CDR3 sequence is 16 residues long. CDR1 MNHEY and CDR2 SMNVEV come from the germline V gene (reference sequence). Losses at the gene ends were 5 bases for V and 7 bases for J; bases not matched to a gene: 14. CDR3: CASSLYRGTPVNEQFF. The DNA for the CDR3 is TGTGCCAGCAGTCTGTACAGGGGAACGCCAGTAAATGAGCAGTTCTTC.

The CDR3 is CASSPGEETQYF. CDR3 DNA sequence: TGCGCCAGCAGCCCGGGAGAAGAGACCCAGTACTTC. The chain is built from TRBV5-1 and TRBJ2-5; tentatively, D is TRBD2 (6 bases). Germline V gene sequence: CDR1 SGHRS, CDR2 YFSETQ. V lost 4 bases to trimming and J lost 3 bases, with 7 bases between them. This CDR3 is built from 12 residues.

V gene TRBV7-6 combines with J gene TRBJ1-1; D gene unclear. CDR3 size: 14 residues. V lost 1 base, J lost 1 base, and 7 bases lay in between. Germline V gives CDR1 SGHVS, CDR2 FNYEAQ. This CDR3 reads CASSLGAGNTEAFF. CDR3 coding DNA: TGTGCCAGCAGCTTAGGAGCGGGGAACACTGAAGCTTTCTTT.

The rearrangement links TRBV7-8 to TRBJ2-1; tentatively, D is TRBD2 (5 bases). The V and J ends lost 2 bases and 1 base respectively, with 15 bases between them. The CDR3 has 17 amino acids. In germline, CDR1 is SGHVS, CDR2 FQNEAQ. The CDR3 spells CASSLSGRSGSYNEQFF. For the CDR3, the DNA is TGTGCCAGCAGCTTATCTGGACGAAGCGGTTCCTACAATGAGCAGTTCTTC.

CDR3 bases: TGCGCCAGCAGCAGTTACGGGGTAGCGGGAGGATTCACAGATACGCAGTATTTT. It encodes CASSSYGVAGGFTDTQYF. This sequence joins TRBV5-1 and TRBJ2-3, with 10 nucleotides matching TRBD2. The CDR3 is made up of 18 amino acids. After removal of 4 bases from V and 2 bases from J, the junction contained 13 bases not matched to a gene. The germline V gene has CDR1 SGHRS and CDR2 YFSETQ.

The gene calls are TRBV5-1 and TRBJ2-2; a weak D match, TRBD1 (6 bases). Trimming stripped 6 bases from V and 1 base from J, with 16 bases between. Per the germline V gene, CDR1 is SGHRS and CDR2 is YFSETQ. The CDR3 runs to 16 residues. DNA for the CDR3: TGCGCCAGCAACCCGGCAGTAGGGGGGAACACCGGGGAGCTGTTTTTT. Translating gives CASNPAVGGNTGELFF.

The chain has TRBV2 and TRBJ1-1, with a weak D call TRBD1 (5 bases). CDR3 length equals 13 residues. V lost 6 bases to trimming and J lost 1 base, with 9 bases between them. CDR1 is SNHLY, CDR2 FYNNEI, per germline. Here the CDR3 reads CASRTDRNTEAFF. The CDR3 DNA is TGTGCCAGCAGGACAGACAGGAACACTGAAGCTTTCTTT.

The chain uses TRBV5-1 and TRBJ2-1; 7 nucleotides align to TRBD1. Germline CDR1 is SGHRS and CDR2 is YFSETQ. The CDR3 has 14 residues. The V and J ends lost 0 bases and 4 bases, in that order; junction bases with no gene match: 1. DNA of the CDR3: TGCGCCAGCAGCTTGGGGGACAGATACAATGAGCAGTTCTTC. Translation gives CASSLGDRYNEQFF.

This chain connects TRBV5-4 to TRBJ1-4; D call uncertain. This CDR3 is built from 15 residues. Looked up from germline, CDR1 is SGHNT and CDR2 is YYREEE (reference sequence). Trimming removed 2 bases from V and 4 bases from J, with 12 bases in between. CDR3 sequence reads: CASSFGSSVNEKLFF. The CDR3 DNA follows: TGTGCCAGCAGCTTCGGGTCCAGTGTTAATGAAAAACTGTTTTTT.

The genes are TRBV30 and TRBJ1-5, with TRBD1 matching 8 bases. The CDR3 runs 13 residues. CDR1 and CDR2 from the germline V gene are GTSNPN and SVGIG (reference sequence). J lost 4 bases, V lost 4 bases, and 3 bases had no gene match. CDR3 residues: CAWKTGENQPQHF. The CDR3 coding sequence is TGTGCCTGGAAGACAGGGGAGAATCAGCCCCAGCATTTT.

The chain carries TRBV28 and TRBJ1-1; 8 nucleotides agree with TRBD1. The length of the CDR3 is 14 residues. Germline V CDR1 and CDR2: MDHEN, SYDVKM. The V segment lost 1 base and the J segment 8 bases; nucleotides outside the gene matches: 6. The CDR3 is CASSLSRDRNEAFF. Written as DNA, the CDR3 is TGTGCCAGCAGTTTATCTCGGGACAGGAACGAAGCTTTCTTT.

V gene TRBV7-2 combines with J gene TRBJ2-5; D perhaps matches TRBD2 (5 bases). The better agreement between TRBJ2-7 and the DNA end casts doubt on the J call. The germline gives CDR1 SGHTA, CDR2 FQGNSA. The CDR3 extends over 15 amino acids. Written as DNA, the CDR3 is TGTGCCAGCAGCTTAAGTGGAGGTAGACACTACGAGCAGTACTTC. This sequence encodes CASSLSGGRHYEQYF.